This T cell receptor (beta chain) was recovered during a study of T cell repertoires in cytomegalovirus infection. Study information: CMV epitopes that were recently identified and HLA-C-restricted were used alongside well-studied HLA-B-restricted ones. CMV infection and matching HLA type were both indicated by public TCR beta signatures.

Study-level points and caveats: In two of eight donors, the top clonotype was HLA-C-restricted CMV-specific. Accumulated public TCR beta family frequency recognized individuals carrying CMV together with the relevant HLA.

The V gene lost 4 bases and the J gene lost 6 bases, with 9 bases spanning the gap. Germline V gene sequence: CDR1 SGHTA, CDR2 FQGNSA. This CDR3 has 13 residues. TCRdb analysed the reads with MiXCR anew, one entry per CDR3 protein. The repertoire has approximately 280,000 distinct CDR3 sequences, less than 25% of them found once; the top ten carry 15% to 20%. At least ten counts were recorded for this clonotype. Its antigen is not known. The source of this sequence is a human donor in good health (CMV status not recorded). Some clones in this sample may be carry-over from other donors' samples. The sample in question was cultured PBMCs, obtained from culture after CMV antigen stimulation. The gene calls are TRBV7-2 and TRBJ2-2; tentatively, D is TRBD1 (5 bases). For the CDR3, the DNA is TGTGCCAGCAGCTCCAGGGATGCCGGGGAGCTGTTTTTT. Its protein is CASSSRDAGELFF.